The entry below gives a single T cell receptor (beta chain) sequence along with its context. J was trimmed by 5 bases and V by 4 bases; bases with no gene match: 12. The length of the CDR3 is 17 residues. Germline loops: CDR1 MGHRA, CDR2 YSYEKL. This entry comes from a study of T-cell reconstitution after alpha-beta-depleted transplantation in children. Unique molecular identifiers tagged the TCRbeta library. TCRdb used MiXCR to reprocess the PCR reads, holding one entry per CDR3 protein. The top ten hold 0.9% to 1.2% of the sample, which has hundreds of thousands of distinct CDR3 sequences, roughly 15% seen once.

This specimen was PBMCs from the stem cell graft donor, taken from the stem cell graft. This sequence was found in a human donor who donated a stem cell graft to a child with acute myeloid leukemia. This chain joins TRBV4-1 and TRBJ2-5; 11 positions agree with TRBD2. The CDR3 loop is CASSPSGGFAGGETQYF. In DNA form, the CDR3 reads TGCGCCAGCAGCCCTAGCGGGGGGTTCGCTGGGGGGGAGACCCAGTACTTC.